This T cell receptor beta chain was sequenced in a study of cytomegalovirus exposure and HLA in healthy donors. Primers included in the PCR were 60 Vbeta and 13 Jbeta primers. Assay: immunoSEQ multiplex PCR; the TCRdb copy retains only in-frame clones and omits some. The sample records over 70,000 clones, about 80% being singletons. Sequenced material: PBMCs. The clonotype comes from a man between 50 and 59 years old in good health and CMV-seropositive.

The CDR3 coding sequence is TGTGCCAGCAAGCGGGAGTGGACCGGGGAGCTGTTTTTT. Protein sequence: CASKREWTGELFF. The chain uses TRBV5-6 and TRBJ2-2, with TRBD2 identical over 8 bases. There are 13 residues in the CDR3. Trimming took 6 bases from V and 5 from J; bases not matched to a gene: 3. Germline loops: CDR1 SGHDT, CDR2 YYEEEE. The whole variable domain, remainder taken from reference TRBV5-6 and TRBJ2-2, is DAGVTQSPTHLIKTRGQQVTLRCSPKSGHDTVSWYQQALGQGPQFIFQYYEEEERQRGNFPDRFSGHQFPNYSSELNVNALLLGDSALYLCASKREWTGELFFGEGSRLTVL.